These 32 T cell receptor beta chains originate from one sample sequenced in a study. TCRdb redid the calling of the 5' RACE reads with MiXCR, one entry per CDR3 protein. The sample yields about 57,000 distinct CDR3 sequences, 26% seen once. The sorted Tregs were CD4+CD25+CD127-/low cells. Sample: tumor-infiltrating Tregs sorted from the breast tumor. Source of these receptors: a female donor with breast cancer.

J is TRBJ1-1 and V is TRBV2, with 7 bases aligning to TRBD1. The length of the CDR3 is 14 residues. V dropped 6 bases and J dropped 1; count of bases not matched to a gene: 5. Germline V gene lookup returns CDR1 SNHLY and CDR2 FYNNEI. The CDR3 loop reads CASRSQGGNTEAFF. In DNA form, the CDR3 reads TGTGCCAGCAGATCCCAGGGGGGGAACACTGAAGCTTTCTTT.

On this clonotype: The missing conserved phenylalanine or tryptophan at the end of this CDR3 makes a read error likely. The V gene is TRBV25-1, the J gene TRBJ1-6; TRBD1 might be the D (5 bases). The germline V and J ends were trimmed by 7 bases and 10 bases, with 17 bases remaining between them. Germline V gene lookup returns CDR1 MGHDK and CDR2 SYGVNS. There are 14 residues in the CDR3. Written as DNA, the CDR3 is TGTGCCAGCAAGCAGGGTGGACTAGGCTCACCCCTCCACGTT. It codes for CASKQGGLGSPLHV.

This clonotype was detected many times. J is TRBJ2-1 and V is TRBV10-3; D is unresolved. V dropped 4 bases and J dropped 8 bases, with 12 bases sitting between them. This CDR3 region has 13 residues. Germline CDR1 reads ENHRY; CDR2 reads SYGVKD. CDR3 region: CAISGPGEYEQFF. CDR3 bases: TGTGCCATCAGTGGGCCTGGGGAATATGAGCAGTTCTTC.

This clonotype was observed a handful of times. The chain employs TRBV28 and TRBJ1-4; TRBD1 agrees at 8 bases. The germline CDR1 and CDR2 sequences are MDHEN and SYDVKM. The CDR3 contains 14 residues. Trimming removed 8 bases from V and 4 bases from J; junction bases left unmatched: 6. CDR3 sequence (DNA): TGTGCCAGCGTAGGACAGGGAGGTAATGAAAAACTGTTTTTT. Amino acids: CASVGQGGNEKLFF.

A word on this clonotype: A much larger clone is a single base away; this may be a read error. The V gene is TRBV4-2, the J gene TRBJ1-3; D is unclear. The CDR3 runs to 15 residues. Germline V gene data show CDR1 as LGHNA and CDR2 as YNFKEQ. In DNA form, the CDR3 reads TGTGCCGGCAGCCAAGCAGGAGGGACTGGAAACACCATATATTTT. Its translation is CAGSQAGGTGNTIYF.

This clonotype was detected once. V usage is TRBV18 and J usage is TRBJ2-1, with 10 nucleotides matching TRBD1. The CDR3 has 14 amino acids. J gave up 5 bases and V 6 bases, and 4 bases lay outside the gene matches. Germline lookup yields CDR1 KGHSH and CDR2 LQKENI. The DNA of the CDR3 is TGTGCCAGCTCGGGACAGGGGAACAACAATGAGCAGTTCTTC. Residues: CASSGQGNNNEQFF. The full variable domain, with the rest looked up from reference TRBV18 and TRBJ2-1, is NAGVMQNPRHLVRRRGQEARLRCSPMKGHSHVYWYRQLPEEGLKFMVYLQKENIIDESGMPKERFSAEFPKEGPSILRIQQVVRGDSAAYFCASSGQGNNNEQFFGPGTRLTVL.

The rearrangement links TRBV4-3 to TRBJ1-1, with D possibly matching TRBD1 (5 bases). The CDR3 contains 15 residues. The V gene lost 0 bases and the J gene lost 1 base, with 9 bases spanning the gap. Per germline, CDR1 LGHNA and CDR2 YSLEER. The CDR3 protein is CASSQDLGGNTEAFF. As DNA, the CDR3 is TGCGCCAGCAGCCAAGATCTGGGGGGGAACACTGAAGCTTTCTTT.

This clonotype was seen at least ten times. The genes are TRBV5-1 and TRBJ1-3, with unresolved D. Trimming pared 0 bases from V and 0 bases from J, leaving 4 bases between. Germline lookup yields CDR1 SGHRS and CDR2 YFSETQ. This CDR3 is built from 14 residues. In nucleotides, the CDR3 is TGCGCCAGCAGCTTGGACCTCTCTGGAAACACCATATATTTT. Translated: CASSLDLSGNTIYF.

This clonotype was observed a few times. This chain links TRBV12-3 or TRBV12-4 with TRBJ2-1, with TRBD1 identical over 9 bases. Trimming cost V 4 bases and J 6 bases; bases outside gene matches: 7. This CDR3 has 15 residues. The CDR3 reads CASSSRQGGFNEQFF. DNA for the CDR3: TGTGCCAGCAGTTCGCGACAGGGGGGATTCAATGAGCAGTTCTTC.

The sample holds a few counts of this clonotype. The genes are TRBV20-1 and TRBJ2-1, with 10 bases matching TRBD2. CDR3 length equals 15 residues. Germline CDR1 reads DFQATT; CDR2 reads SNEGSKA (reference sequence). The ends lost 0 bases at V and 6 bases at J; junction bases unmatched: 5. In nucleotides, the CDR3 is TGCAGTGCTAGAGAACCTAGCGGGAGTATCAATGAGCAGTTCTTC. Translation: CSAREPSGSINEQFF.

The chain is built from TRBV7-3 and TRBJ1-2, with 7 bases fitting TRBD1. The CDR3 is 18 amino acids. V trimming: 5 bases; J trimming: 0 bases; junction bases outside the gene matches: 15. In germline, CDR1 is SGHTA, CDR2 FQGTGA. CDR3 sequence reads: CASSVAGTELLANYGYTF. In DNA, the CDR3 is TGTGCCAGCAGCGTTGCCGGGACAGAACTATTAGCTAACTATGGCTACACCTTC.

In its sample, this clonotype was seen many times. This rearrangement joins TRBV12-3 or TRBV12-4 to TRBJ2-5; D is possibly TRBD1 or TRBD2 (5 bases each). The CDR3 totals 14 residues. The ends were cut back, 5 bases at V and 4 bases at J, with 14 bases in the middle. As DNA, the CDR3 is TGTGCCAGCAGTACTCATGGGGGAGCAGAGACCCAGTACTTC. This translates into CASSTHGGAETQYF.

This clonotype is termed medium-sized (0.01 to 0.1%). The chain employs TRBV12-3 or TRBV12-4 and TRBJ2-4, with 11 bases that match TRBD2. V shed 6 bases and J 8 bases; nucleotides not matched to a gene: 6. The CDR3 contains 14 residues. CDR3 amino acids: CASSHGLAGYIQYF. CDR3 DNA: TGTGCCAGCAGCCACGGACTAGCGGGTTACATTCAGTACTTC.

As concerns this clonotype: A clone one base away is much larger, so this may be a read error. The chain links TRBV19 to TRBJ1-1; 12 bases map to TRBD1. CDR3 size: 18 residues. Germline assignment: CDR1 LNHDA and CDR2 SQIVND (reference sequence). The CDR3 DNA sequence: TGTGCCAGCCCAGTGCCCTGGGACAGGGGGCGAGTGGGCACTAAAGCTTTCTTT. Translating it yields CASPVPWDRGRVGTKAFF.

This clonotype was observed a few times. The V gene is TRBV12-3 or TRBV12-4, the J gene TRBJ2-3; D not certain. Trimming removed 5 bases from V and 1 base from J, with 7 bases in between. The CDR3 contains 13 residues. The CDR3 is CASSNSGTDTQYF. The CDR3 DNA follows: TGTGCCAGCAGTAACTCTGGCACAGATACGCAGTATTTT.

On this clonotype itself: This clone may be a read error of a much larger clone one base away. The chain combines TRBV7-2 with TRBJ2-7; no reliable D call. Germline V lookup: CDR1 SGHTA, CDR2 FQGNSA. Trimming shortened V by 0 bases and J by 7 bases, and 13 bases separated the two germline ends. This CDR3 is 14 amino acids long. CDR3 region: CASSLAGSGNEQYF. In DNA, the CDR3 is TGTGCCAGCAGCTTAGCGGGATCTGGGAATGAGCAGTACTTC.

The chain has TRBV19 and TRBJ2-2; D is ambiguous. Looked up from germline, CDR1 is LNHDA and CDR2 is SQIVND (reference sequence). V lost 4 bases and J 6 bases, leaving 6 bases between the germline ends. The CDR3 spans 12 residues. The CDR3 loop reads CASSSKSGELFF. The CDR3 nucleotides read TGTGCCAGTAGTAGTAAGTCCGGGGAGCTGTTTTTT.

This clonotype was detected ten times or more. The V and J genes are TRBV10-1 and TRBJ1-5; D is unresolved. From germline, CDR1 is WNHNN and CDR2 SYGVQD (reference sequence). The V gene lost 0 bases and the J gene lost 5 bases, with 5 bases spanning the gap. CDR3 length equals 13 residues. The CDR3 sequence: CASSESPDQPQHF. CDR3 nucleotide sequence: TGCGCCAGCAGTGAGTCTCCAGATCAGCCCCAGCATTTT.

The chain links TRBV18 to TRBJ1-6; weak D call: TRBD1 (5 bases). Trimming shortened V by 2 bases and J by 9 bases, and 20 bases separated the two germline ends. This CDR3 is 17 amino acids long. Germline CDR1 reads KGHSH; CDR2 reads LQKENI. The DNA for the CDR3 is TGTGCCAGCTCACCAACTACGGTCGAGGGGATCGGTTCACCCCTCCACTTT. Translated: CASSPTTVEGIGSPLHF. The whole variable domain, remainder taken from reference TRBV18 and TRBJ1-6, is NAGVMQNPRHLVRRRGQEARLRCSPMKGHSHVYWYRQLPEEGLKFMVYLQKENIIDESGMPKERFSAEFPKEGPSILRIQQVVRGDSAAYFCASSPTTVEGIGSPLHFGNGTRLTVT.

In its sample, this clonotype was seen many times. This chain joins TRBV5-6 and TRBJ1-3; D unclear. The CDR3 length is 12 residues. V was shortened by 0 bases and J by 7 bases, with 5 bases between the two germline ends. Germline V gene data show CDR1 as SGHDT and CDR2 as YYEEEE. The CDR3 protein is CASSLGKNTIYF. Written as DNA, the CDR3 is TGTGCCAGCAGCTTGGGGAAGAACACCATATATTTT.

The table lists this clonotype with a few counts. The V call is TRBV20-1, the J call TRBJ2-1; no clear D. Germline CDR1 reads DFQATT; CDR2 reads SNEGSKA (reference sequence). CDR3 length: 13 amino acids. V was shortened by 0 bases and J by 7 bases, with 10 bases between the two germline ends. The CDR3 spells CSARDLQGNEQFF. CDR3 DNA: TGCAGTGCTAGAGATCTCCAAGGGAATGAGCAGTTCTTC.

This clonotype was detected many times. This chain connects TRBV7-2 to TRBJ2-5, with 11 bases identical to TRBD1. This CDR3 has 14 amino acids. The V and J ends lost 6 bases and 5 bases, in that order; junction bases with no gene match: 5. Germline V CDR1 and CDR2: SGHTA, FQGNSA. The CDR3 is CASSRDRGTETQYF. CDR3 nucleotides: TGTGCCAGCAGTAGGGACAGGGGGACTGAGACCCAGTACTTC.

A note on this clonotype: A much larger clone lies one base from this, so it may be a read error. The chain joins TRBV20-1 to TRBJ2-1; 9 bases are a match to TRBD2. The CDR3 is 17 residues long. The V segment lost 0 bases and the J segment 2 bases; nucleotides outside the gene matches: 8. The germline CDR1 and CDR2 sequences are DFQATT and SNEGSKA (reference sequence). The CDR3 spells CSARESRGRAPYNEQFF. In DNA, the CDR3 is TGCAGTGCTAGAGAATCGCGCGGGAGGGCCCCCTACAATGAGCAGTTCTTC.

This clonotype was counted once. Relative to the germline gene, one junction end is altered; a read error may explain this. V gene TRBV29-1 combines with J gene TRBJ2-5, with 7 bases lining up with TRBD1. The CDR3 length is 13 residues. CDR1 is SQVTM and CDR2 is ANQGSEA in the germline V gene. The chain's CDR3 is CGVDSTGLETQYF. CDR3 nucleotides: TGCGGCGTTGATTCGACAGGGCTCGAGACCCAGTACTTC. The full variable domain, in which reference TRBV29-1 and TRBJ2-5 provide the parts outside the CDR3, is SAVISQKPSRDICQRGTSLTIQCQVDSQVTMMFWYRQQPGQSLTLIATANQGSEATYESGFVIDKFPISRPNLTFSTLTVSNMSPEDSSIYLCGVDSTGLETQYFGPGTRLLVL.

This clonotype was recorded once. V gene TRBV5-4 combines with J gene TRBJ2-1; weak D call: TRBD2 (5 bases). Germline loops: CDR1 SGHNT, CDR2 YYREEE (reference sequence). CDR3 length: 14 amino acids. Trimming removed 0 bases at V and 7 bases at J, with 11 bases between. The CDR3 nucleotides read TGTGCCAGCAGCTTGGTAGGAGGCAGGAATGAGCAGTTCTTC. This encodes CASSLVGGRNEQFF.

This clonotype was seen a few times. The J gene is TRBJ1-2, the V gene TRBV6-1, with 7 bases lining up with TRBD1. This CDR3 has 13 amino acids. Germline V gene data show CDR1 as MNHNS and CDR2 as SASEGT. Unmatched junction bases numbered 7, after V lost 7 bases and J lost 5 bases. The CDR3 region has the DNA TGTGCCAGCACAACAGGGGTTGGATATGGCTACACCTTC. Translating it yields CASTTGVGYGYTF.

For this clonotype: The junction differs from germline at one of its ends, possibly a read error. The CDR3 region has the DNA TGCGCCAGCAGCCCCGAGGACGGCTACGAGCGGTACTTC. This gives the protein CASSPEDGYERYF. This rearrangement joins TRBV4-3 to TRBJ2-7; D call uncertain. CDR3 length equals 13 residues. CDR1 LGHNA and CDR2 YSLEER come from the germline V gene.

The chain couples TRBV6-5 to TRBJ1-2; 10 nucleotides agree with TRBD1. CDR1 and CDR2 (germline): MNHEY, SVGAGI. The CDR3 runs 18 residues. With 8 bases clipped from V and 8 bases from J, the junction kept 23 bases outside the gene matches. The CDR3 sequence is CASGSIAGTGVPYRGYTF. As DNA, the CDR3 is TGTGCCAGCGGTTCGATAGCCGGGACAGGGGTCCCCTATCGGGGCTACACCTTC.

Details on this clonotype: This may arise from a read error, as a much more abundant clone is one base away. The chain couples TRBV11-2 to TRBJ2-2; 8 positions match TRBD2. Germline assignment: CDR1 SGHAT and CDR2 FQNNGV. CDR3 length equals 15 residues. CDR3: CAGSFSGRRSGELFF. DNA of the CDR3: TGTGCCGGCAGCTTCAGCGGGAGAAGGTCCGGGGAGCTGTTTTTT.

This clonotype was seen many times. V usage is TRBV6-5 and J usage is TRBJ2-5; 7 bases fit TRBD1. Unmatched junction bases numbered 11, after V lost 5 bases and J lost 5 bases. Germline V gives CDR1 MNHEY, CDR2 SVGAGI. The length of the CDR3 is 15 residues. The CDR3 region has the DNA TGTGCCAGCAGTAGGATTTCGACAGGGTGGGAGACCCAGTACTTC. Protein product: CASSRISTGWETQYF.

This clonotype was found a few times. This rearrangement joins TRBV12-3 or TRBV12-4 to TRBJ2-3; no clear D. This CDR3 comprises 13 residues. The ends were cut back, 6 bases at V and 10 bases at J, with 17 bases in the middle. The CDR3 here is CASRAPGPEAQYF. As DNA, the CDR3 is TGTGCCAGCAGGGCCCCGGGCCCTGAGGCGCAGTATTTT.

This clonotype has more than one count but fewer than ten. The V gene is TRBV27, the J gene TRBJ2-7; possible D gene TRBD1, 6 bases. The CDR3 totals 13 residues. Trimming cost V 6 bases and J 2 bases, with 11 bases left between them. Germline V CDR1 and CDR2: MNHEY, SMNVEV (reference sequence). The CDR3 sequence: CASRNRATYEQYF. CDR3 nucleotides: TGTGCCAGCAGGAACAGGGCCACCTACGAGCAGTACTTC.